This T cell receptor beta chain was sequenced in a study of blood T cells in healthy people across ages. Findings and caveats of the study: Among T cells, TCR beta diversity per million cells dropped roughly linearly as age rose. Calculation of diversity from one million T cells yielded estimates considered to be underestimates.

Many counts were recorded for this clonotype. The antigen is undetermined. The CDR3 length is 11 residues. Trimming took off 11 bases at V and 0 bases at J, with 7 bases between the two ends. Per the germline V gene, CDR1 is ENHRY and CDR2 is SYGVKD. Through a sample-barcoded 5' primer and a J-beta primer mix, a second PCR was run for roughly 6 to 12 cycles. TCRdb reprocessed the 5' RACE reads with MiXCR, giving one entry per CDR3 protein. The table shows approximately 900,000 distinct CDR3 sequences, with under 35% occurring only once. This sample was shared with a second study, whose subject was T cells of mothers and their children.

The sequenced sample consisted of blood. The rearrangement uses TRBV10-3 and TRBJ1-1; D is unresolved. This clonotype was obtained from a middle-aged woman in good health. The CDR3: CASGLNTEAFF. The CDR3 DNA is TGTGCCTCCGGCCTGAACACTGAAGCTTTCTTT.